The source of this T cell receptor beta chain is a study of T-cell reconstitution after alpha-beta-depleted transplantation in children. This clonotype has only one observation. This sequence may be a read error, since a much larger clone differs from it by one base. The missing conserved phenylalanine or tryptophan at the end of this CDR3 makes a read error likely. Because the CDR3's place on the DNA is in doubt, the DNA is left out and the CDR3 is given as listed by TCRdb. The CDR3 spans 13 amino acids, including both terminal residues. The V gene's germline CDR1 is SGHDT and CDR2 YYEEEE. Unique molecular identifiers were incorporated when the TCRbeta library was constructed. TCRdb itself ran the PCR reads through MiXCR, one entry per CDR3 protein. Of over 550,000 distinct CDR3 sequences detected, about 10% appear once; the ten largest clones hold roughly 4%.

Sample: PBMCs from the stem cell graft donor, taken from the stem cell graft. V usage is TRBV5-6 and J usage is TRBJ2-1; the table assigns TRBD2, which was not confirmed against the DNA. The sequence was collected from a human donor who donated a stem cell graft to a child with acute myeloid leukemia. CDR3 protein: CASSLGLVPTPFY.